The text below deals with one T cell receptor beta chain. Its antigen is currently not known. Library preparation was by the immunoSEQ multiplex PCR assay. For the multiplex PCR, a mixture combining 60 forward primers for TCR Vbeta segments and 13 reverse primers for TCR Jbeta segments was used. The CDR3 region of rearranged TCR beta genes was amplified from genomic DNA by a multiplex PCR assay. On the Illumina HiSeq System, the amplified TCR beta libraries were sequenced as 87-base-pair reads. The published analysis was carried out like this. A later analysis counted approximately 84 million unique TCR beta chains across the 550 to 800 repertoires, and 9 million to 14 million of these chains were shared by at least two donors. Raw reads were error-corrected and collapsed into unique sequences with a nearest-neighbor algorithm that merged closely related sequences to remove PCR and sequencing errors. CDR3 sequences were aligned to IMGT reference sequences to assign V, D and J gene segments. For a sequence to be retained, a match of at least six nucleotides was required to both a V gene segment and a J gene segment. A rearrangement counted as productive if the CDR3 had no stop codons and remained in frame with V and J, and every other rearrangement counted as non-productive. CDR3 was defined by IMGT convention, running from the second conserved V-encoded cysteine to the conserved J-encoded phenylalanine. In an earlier analysis of roughly 610 of the donors, sequences lacking an unambiguous match to a single V gene segment were excluded. In an earlier analysis of around 590 of the donors, a V segment was called functional when productive rearrangements were above 56.7%, and segregating when the standard deviation between donors exceeded 5%. A statistical classification framework was built to diagnose cytomegalovirus status from the catalog of TCR beta chain sequences. In a later analysis, TCR nucleotide sequences were compared against IMGT/GENE-DB human TR gene sequences so that V and J genes could be assigned. In a later analysis, CDR3 sequences and most-parsimonious VDJ recombination scenarios were assigned using the TCRdist pipeline. In a later analysis, every TCR beta chain was defined by the combination of its CDR3 amino acid sequence and its V-gene family, and reads without a unique V-gene family were dropped. To address suspected cross-contamination and a sequencing artifact, a later analysis removed a few hundred highly shared, low-generation-probability nucleotide sequences. For each public chain, a later analysis derived a clonal expansion index from normalized ranks of inferred template counts within each repertoire. A later analysis computed generation probabilities with a VDJ recombination model fitted to out-of-frame rearrangements, and checked the results against IGoR. In a later analysis, hypergeometric tests were used to score TCR-TCR, TCR-HLA and TCR-CMV co-occurrence, with a repertoire-size bias correction applied to TCR pairs. False discovery rates were estimated in a later analysis by permuting HLA or CMV assignments 20 times. A later analysis grouped co-occurring TCRs with DBSCAN, adding TCRdist sequence similarity when clustering within HLA-allele-positive subsets. Repertoires with fewer than 30,000 or more than 120,000 public chains were left out of co-occurrence clustering, as were four to six repertoires with anomalous nucleotide sharing. The table comes from immuneACCESS by way of TCRdb, which keeps in-frame sequences with V and J called. Part of the clones is missing from these tables; in studies checked, under half for an unresolved V gene and the rest for unknown reasons. V, J and clone size are those of that table, while D and trimming were read from the DNA. Per the sample table, the count is more than 30,000 clones. Jointly, the top ten make up 8.9% of the sample.

The data stem from a study of cytomegalovirus exposure and HLA in healthy donors (TCRdb year 2017). Context from the whole study: In an earlier analysis of under 600 of the donors, about 270 Gb of sequence data and 100 million or so unique TCR beta sequences from roughly 200 million T cells were reported. The aim of the study was to test whether cataloging public T cell receptors could identify signatures of past pathogen exposure. Besides the first cohort of some 670 subjects, a separate validation cohort made up of 120 different subjects was used. HLA typing covered class I and class II loci at four-digit resolution. Every repertoire in the discovery cohort had been generated on one and the same sequencing platform. A later analysis re-analyzed previously published TCR beta repertoires from 650 to 800 donors and added high-resolution HLA genotyping to study TCR occurrence patterns. Four to six DR-DQ haplotypes were handled as single units for association and clustering, since linkage in the cohort was strong. An early release that covered around 590 HLA-typed donors contained about 290 gigabases of sequencing data and around 80 million unique TCR sequences. Donor age, sex, ethnicity and CMV serostatus were compiled alongside the repertoire data. To predict cytomegalovirus infection status, the study combined high-throughput TCR immunosequencing, statistical association of individual TCRs with disease status, and machine learning. Rather than drawing on any new phenotypic data, the later analysis identified candidate immune exposures from TCR beta sequences and the way those sequences occurred across donors. A later genetic analysis took genome-wide SNP genotypes for about 65% of the 666 donors and used that subset as a discovery cohort. The study profiled the T cell repertoires of around 700 subjects by immunosequencing and related them to cytomegalovirus serostatus. Typing coverage differed by locus: A, B, C, DRB1 and DQB1 were typed in about 629-640 donors, DQA1 in about 550, DPA1 in around 580, and DPB1 in about 450. An earlier analysis of 450 to 750 of the donors used high-throughput TCR beta sequencing to judge whether each TCR beta V gene segment behaved as functional or pseudogenic. Across approximately 400 genotyped donors of the cohort, an average of about 220,000 unique TCR beta nucleotide sequences per donor were sequenced, and 15% to 20% of those sequences were non-productive. Of the 300 to 400 genotyped donors, over 65% fell in the genetic ancestry cluster associated with self-reported Caucasian donors.

The CDR3, cysteine through phenylalanine, is 12 amino acids long. Only the CDR3 region is kept as DNA, spanning 36 bases read in frame from base 1. CDR1 and CDR2 were assigned from the germline V gene (reference sequence) as SEHNR and FQNEAQ. In total, around 600 healthy bone marrow donors made up the cohort. Cohort members were all nominally healthy when sampled, although unrecorded immune exposures were likely present. The donor was CMV seropositive and belonged to the group of about 290 seropositive cohort members. A peripheral blood sample was provided by each donor, and peripheral blood mononuclear cells were used for TCR beta sequencing. The Qiagen DNeasy Blood Extraction Kit was used to extract genomic DNA from the blood cell samples. The research as a whole found: V-gene and J-gene trimming of TCR beta chains was associated with a missense DCLRE1C variant in a later genetic analysis, and the association was replicated in an independent cohort. The authors suggested that the approach could potentially be extended to other disease states and immunological phenotypes. Immune exposure information for the cohort was limited to CMV serostatus. In this cohort, only TCR beta chains were sequenced, and detectable features were limited by the absence of alpha or paired-chain data. Because the 87-base-pair reads could not distinguish some IMGT-functional V segments, including TRBV6-2 and TRBV6-3, those segments were excluded. A total of roughly 160 TCR beta chains were listed by the study as associated with cytomegalovirus. When HLA alleles, especially DR and DQ, strongly co-occurred, attributing TCR associations to individual alleles was difficult. In a later analysis, TCR association rates were found to vary across HLA loci, with the most associated TCRs seen for DRB1 alleles and the fewest for HLA-C alleles. Because HLA typing was unavailable for some donors at each locus, only the typed subset was used in association tests. Presence/absence analyses assumed roughly uniform sequencing depth across donors, an assumption that may not hold. In an earlier analysis of around 500 of the donors, most TCR beta V segments appeared in productive rearrangements about 87% or about 30% of the time, broadly matching IMGT annotations. According to a later genetic analysis, donors in an Asian-associated ancestry cluster had fewer N-insertions in productive TCRs than the approximately 630-donor mean. Several of the top co-occurrence clusters appeared to be linked to parvovirus B19, influenza, CMV and Epstein-Barr virus, according to a later analysis. In both the original and validation cohorts, the classifier was reported to diagnose cytomegalovirus status with high specificity and sensitivity. A later analysis found that HLA-associated TCR beta chains were more clonally expanded and had lower generation probabilities than equally common non-associated chains. The earlier analysis of about 600 of the donors excluded 15 to 20 rarely observed V segments, including chromosome 9 orphons, because counts were too low. Correlated functional status among segregating V segments might be attributable to linkage disequilibrium, but an unknown experimental factor could not be ruled out. In a later analysis, most CMV-associated TCR beta chains were found to appear HLA-restricted, with HLA associations seemingly driven largely by CMV exposure. A cluster of highly shared sequence variants was judged likely to represent a technical artifact of the sequencing pipeline. A later analysis associated 16,951 TCR beta sequences with specific HLA alleles at a false discovery rate of 0.05. A further reported finding was that TCR beta sequences accurately predicted the HLA-A and HLA-B alleles for most subjects in the first cohort. In vitro tests confirmed that a few of the cytomegalovirus-associated TCR beta chains recognize cytomegalovirus antigens. Across donors, most TCR sequences were observed very rarely, whereas some public TCRs were present in many individuals.

The sequence derives from a man aged 40-55 years in good health and CMV-seropositive. The specimen sequenced was PBMCs. This receptor chain uses TRBV7-9 and TRBJ2-5; there is no confident call for the D gene. The J call may be incorrect, as the DNA end agrees better with TRBJ2-7. The CDR3 region: CASQVRAYEQYF. The sequenced DNA is TGTGCCAGCCAAGTGAGAGCCTACGAGCAGTACTTC.